This paragraph covers one TCR beta chain sequence. Its target is unknown. It was template switching that added a universal primer site, and there were unique molecular identifiers on the cDNA. TCRdb re-called the 5' RACE reads through MiXCR, storing one row per CDR3 protein. The sample lists 1.5 million to 2 million distinct CDR3 sequences; less than 35% were seen once. V dropped 10 bases and J dropped 0 bases, with 13 bases sitting between them. Germline V gives CDR1 MNHNY, CDR2 SVGAGI (reference sequence). The CDR3 is 13 residues long. This entry is derived from a study of identical twins. Study-wide results and caveats: Rather than following the same donors, the conclusions depended on cross-sectional statistical analysis. Twin-shared out-of-frame alpha sequences were enriched for low generation probability.

The TCR originated in a newborn girl in good health. Material for sequencing was cord blood. The chain has TRBV6-6 and TRBJ2-7, with a possible D match to TRBD1 (5 bases). The CDR3 reads CANPTVYSYEQYF. CDR3 bases: TGTGCCAACCCGACAGTTTACTCCTACGAGCAGTACTTC.